These 3 T cell receptor beta chains originate from one sample sequenced in a study of blood T cells in healthy people across ages. Using a J-beta primer mix together with a sample-barcoded 5' primer, a second PCR was run for roughly 6 to 11 cycles. TCRdb recomputed calls from the 5' RACE reads with MiXCR, one row per CDR3 protein. The table lists 800,000 to 1,300,000 distinct CDR3 sequences, approximately 25% of them singletons. This sample was shared with a second study, whose subject was T cells of mothers and their children.

The sample comprised blood. Receptors originate from a girl aged 2 to 9 in good health.

This clonotype has more than one count but fewer than ten. This chain joins TRBV20-1 and TRBJ1-1; 9 bases align to TRBD1. Germline values: CDR1 DFQATT, CDR2 SNEGSKA (reference sequence). This CDR3 has 14 amino acids. With V trimmed by 0 bases and J by 8 bases, 7 bases remained unmatched. CDR3 region: CSARDPTGGIEAFF. CDR3 in DNA: TGCAGTGCTAGAGACCCGACAGGGGGAATAGAAGCTTTCTTT.

The chain recombines TRBV19 with TRBJ2-5; 11 positions match TRBD1. The assigned J gene may be wrong: the sequence end matches TRBJ2-1 better. CDR3 length equals 16 residues. CDR1 and CDR2 (germline): LNHDA, SQIVND (reference sequence). The CDR3 nucleotides read TGTGCCAGTAGTACCCCTTCGGGACAGGGGGTCAATGAGCAGTTCTTC. Translated, it gives CASSTPSGQGVNEQFF.

V gene TRBV15 combines with J gene TRBJ1-3, with D maybe TRBD1 (5 bases). Germline V gene sequence: CDR1 LNHNV, CDR2 YYDKDF (reference sequence). Trimming took 0 bases from V and 0 from J, leaving 9 bases between them. This CDR3 has 16 residues. The DNA for the CDR3 is TGTGCCACCAGCAGAGAAAAGGGGAGCTCTGGAAACACCATATATTTT. It specifies CATSREKGSSGNTIYF.